The next 5 T cell receptor beta chains were all read from a single sample in a study of cytomegalovirus exposure and HLA in healthy donors. PCR was performed using 60 Vbeta and 13 Jbeta primers. The table came from immunoSEQ multiplex PCR; TCRdb's copy has only in-frame clones and leaves some out. Of about 140,000 clones in the sample, approximately 83% were seen once. Sequencing was carried out using PBMCs. The receptor set was obtained from a male donor in good health and CMV-seronegative.

For this clone: Other nucleotide sequences from this sample produce the same CDR3. This rearrangement joins TRBV5-4 to TRBJ1-1; the D gene is possibly TRBD1 (5 bases). The CDR3 is 12 residues long. Germline CDR1 reads SGHNT; CDR2 reads YYREEE (reference sequence). V gave up 2 bases and J gave up 5 bases, with 7 bases separating them. The CDR3 region is CASSFGGTEAFF. The CDR3 DNA follows: TGTGCCAGCAGCTTCGGGGGAACTGAAGCTTTCTTT.

This chain joins TRBV4-3 and TRBJ2-7, with a weak D call TRBD2 (6 bases). Germline-derived CDR1 and CDR2 are LGHNA and YSLEER. CDR3 length: 21 amino acids. Trimming pared 6 bases from V and 1 base from J, leaving 34 bases between. Written as DNA, the CDR3 is TGCGCCAGCAGTCGCTCCCAGAAGGATAGCGGCACACATGAGGGGTCCTACGAGCAGTACTTC. Translated: CASSRSQKDSGTHEGSYEQYF.

As concerns this clone: This CDR3 fails to terminate in the conserved phenylalanine or tryptophan, so it likely reflects a read error. The limits of the CDR3 on the DNA are not certain, so only TCRdb's listed CDR3 is given. The chain combines TRBV6-5 with TRBJ1-2; the table's D call, TRBD1, was not checked against the DNA. Germline CDR1 is MNHEY and CDR2 is SVGAGI. Ends included, the CDR3 has 8 residues. This CDR3 reads CASSPSPP.

The chain has TRBV7-9 and TRBJ2-1; 7 nucleotides align to TRBD2. This CDR3 region has 17 residues. J gave up 3 bases and V 3 bases, and 11 bases lay outside the gene matches. Per the germline V gene, CDR1 is SEHNR and CDR2 is FQNEAQ (reference sequence). This CDR3 is CASSFTSGTTYYNEQFF. Written as DNA, the CDR3 is TGTGCCAGCAGCTTCACCAGCGGGACGACGTACTACAATGAGCAGTTCTTC.

The CDR3 here is CASSRAGGGVYEQYF. As DNA, the CDR3 is TGTGCCAGCAGTAGGGCGGGAGGGGGGGTGTACGAGCAGTACTTC. The V call is TRBV25-1, the J call TRBJ2-7; 9 bases line up with TRBD2. Germline CDR1 MGHDK, CDR2 SYGVNS. With 5 bases clipped from V and 4 bases from J, the junction kept 9 bases outside the gene matches. The CDR3 consists of 15 residues.